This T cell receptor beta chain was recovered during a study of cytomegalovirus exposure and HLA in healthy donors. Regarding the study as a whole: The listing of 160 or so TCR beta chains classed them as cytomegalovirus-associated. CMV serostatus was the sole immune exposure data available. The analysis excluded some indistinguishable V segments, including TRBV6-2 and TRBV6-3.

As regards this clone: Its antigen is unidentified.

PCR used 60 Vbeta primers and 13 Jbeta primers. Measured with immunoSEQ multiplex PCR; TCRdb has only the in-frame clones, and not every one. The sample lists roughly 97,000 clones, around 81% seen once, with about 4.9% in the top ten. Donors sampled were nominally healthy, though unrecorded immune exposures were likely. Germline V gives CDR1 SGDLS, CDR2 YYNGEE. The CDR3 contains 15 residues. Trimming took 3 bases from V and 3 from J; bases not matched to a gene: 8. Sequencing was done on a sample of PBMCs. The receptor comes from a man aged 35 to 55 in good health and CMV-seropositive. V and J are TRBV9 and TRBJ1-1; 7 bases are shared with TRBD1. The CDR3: CASSEGAQADTEAFF. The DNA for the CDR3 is TGTGCCAGCAGCGAGGGGGCTCAGGCCGACACTGAAGCTTTCTTT.